This T cell receptor beta chain was captured by sequencing in a study of T-cell reconstitution after alpha-beta-depleted transplantation in children. During its preparation, the TCRbeta library received unique molecular identifiers. Each CDR3 protein is one row after TCRdb ran MiXCR on the PCR reads. The repertoire includes about 540,000 distinct CDR3 sequences, about 16% of them detected once, and less than 4% sits in the top ten. The CDR3 contains 16 residues. Per germline, CDR1 SGHRS and CDR2 YFSETQ. V dropped 4 bases and J dropped 2 bases, with 16 bases sitting between them. The specimen was PBMCs from the stem cell graft donor, collected from the stem cell graft. The sequence came from a human donor who donated a stem cell graft to a child with acute lymphoblastic leukemia. The V gene is TRBV5-1, the J gene TRBJ1-5; D gene uncertain. CDR3 amino acids: CASSIRAVRGNQPQHF. CDR3 DNA: TGCGCCAGCAGCATCCGGGCCGTCCGTGGCAATCAGCCCCAGCATTTT.